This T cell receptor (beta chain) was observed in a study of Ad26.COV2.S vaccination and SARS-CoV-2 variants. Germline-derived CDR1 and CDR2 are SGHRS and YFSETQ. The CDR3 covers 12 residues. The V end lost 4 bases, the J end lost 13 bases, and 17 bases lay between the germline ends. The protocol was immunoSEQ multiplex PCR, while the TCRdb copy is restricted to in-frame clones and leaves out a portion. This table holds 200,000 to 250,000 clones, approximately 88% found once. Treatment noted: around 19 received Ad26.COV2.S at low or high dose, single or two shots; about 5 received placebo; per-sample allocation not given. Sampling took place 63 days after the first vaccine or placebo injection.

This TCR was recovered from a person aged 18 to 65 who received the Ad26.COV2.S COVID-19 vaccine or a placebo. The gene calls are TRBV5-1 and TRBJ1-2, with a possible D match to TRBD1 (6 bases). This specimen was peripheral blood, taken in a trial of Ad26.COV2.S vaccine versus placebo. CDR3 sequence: CASSRGAGNITF. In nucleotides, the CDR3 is TGCGCCAGCAGCCGGGGGGCCGGTAACATCACCTTC.